These 20 T cell receptor beta chains came from one sample sequenced in a study of T cell responses to AZD1222 COVID-19 vaccine. Measured with immunoSEQ multiplex PCR; TCRdb has only the in-frame clones, and not every one. The sample records roughly 99,000 clones, 91% being singletons. The sample here was peripheral blood, taken 28 days after the second AZD1222 dose. The receptors originated from an adult who received the AZD1222 COVID-19 vaccine.

The chain combines TRBV28 with TRBJ2-1; the match to TRBD2 covers 9 bases. Germline CDR1 MDHEN, CDR2 SYDVKM. The CDR3 extends over 15 amino acids. With V trimmed by 2 bases and J by 6 bases, 5 bases remained unmatched. For the CDR3, the DNA is TGTGCCAGCAGTTTACCGACGGGACTAGCCAATGAGCAGTTCTTC. This translates into CASSLPTGLANEQFF.

The chain links TRBV4-1 to TRBJ2-3; 12 positions agree with TRBD2. Germline CDR1 MGHRA, CDR2 YSYEKL. Trimming removed 0 bases from V and 5 bases from J; junction bases left unmatched: 9. The CDR3 runs 18 residues. The CDR3 DNA reads as TGCGCCAGCAGCCAAGATGAAAGACTAGCGGGAGCAAAAGATACGCAGTATTTT. Encoded protein: CASSQDERLAGAKDTQYF.

V usage is TRBV19 and J usage is TRBJ2-7, with D possibly being TRBD1 (5 bases). There are 15 residues in the CDR3. Germline V CDR1 and CDR2: LNHDA, SQIVND (reference sequence). The V and J ends lost 1 base and 0 bases respectively, with 10 bases between them. The chain's CDR3 is CASSIGQGISYEQYF. CDR3 DNA sequence: TGTGCCAGTAGTATAGGGCAGGGTATCTCCTACGAGCAGTACTTC.

The chain links TRBV5-6 to TRBJ1-5; a weak D match, TRBD1 (5 bases). The germline gives CDR1 SGHDT, CDR2 YYEEEE. The ends were cut back, 0 bases at V and 3 bases at J, with 7 bases in the middle. The CDR3 extends over 14 amino acids. The CDR3 protein is CASSLGTNNQPQHF. The CDR3 DNA sequence: TGTGCCAGCAGCTTGGGGACAAACAATCAGCCCCAGCATTTT.

This chain connects TRBV4-3 to TRBJ2-7, with a possible D match to TRBD1 (6 bases). V dropped 2 bases and J dropped 7 bases, with 12 bases sitting between them. The CDR3 has 13 amino acids. CDR1 and CDR2 from the germline V gene are LGHNA and YSLEER. The CDR3 spells CASSQKQGWEQYF. The DNA for the CDR3 is TGCGCCAGCAGCCAAAAGCAGGGGTGGGAGCAGTACTTC.

V gene TRBV5-4 combines with J gene TRBJ1-1; TRBD1 might be the D (5 bases). Per germline, CDR1 SGHNT and CDR2 YYREEE (reference sequence). V lost 1 base to trimming and J lost 6 bases, with 16 bases between them. The CDR3 has 15 residues. CDR3 coding DNA: TGTGCCAGCAGCTTGCGAGTAAGGGGCAATCCTGAAGCTTTCTTT. It translates to CASSLRVRGNPEAFF.

The rearrangement links TRBV24-1 to TRBJ2-1, with 10 nucleotides matching TRBD2. Germline lookup yields CDR1 KGHDR and CDR2 SFDVKD. There are 16 residues in the CDR3. The J segment lost 1 base and the V segment lost 3 bases, leaving 2 bases of the junction unmatched. CDR3 nucleotides: TGTGCCACCAGTGATCCTAGCGGGAGTTCCTACAATGAGCAGTTCTTC. Its translation: CATSDPSGSSYNEQFF.

The chain couples TRBV3-1 (or the pseudogene TRBV3-2) to TRBJ1-4; D unresolved. The V end lost 0 bases, the J end lost 4 bases, and 6 bases lay between the germline ends. Germline values: CDR1 LGHDT, CDR2 YNNKEL (reference sequence). The CDR3 has 14 residues. The chain's CDR3 is CASSQEQSNEKLFF. The CDR3 bases are TGTGCCAGCAGCCAAGAACAGAGTAATGAAAAACTGTTTTTT.

The chain combines TRBV20-1 with TRBJ1-6, with TRBD1 matching 8 bases. The length of the CDR3 is 14 residues. V dropped 3 bases and J dropped 9; count of bases not matched to a gene: 7. The V gene's germline CDR1 is DFQATT and CDR2 SNEGSKA (reference sequence). The CDR3 loop reads CSASRRGRISPLHF. CDR3 coding DNA: TGCAGTGCTAGTCGCAGGGGGCGGATTTCACCCCTCCACTTT.

The chain recombines TRBV24-1 with TRBJ2-5; D could derive from TRBD1 or TRBD2 (5 bases each). Trimming took off 3 bases at V and 2 bases at J, with 9 bases between the two ends. Germline CDR1 KGHDR, CDR2 SFDVKD. CDR3 length: 14 amino acids. CDR3 protein: CATSDGDGQETQYF. Written as DNA, the CDR3 is TGTGCCACCAGTGATGGGGACGGTCAAGAGACCCAGTACTTC.

The chain links TRBV5-4 to TRBJ2-7; the D is unclear. Trimming removed 0 bases at V and 0 bases at J, with 10 bases between. The germline V gene encodes CDR1 SGHNT and CDR2 YYREEE (reference sequence). The CDR3 consists of 15 residues. The chain's CDR3 is CASSLAWGSSYEQYF. CDR3 DNA: TGTGCCAGCAGCTTGGCTTGGGGATCCTCCTACGAGCAGTACTTC.

V usage is TRBV19 and J usage is TRBJ2-7, with 13 nucleotides matching TRBD2. CDR1 and CDR2 from the germline V gene are LNHDA and SQIVND (reference sequence). Unmatched junction bases numbered 7, after V lost 5 bases and J lost 6 bases. The CDR3 length is 15 residues. CDR3 region: CASSSPGLAGPEQYF. The CDR3 nucleotides read TGTGCCAGTAGTTCTCCGGGACTAGCGGGACCCGAGCAGTACTTC.

J is TRBJ1-1 and V is TRBV6-4, with a possible D match to TRBD1 (6 bases). The CDR3 spans 13 residues. Germline V CDR1 and CDR2: MRHNA, SNTAGT. V lost 4 bases, J lost 3 bases, and 9 bases lay in between. The CDR3 reads CASSADSDTEAFF. The CDR3 nucleotides are TGTGCCAGCAGTGCGGACAGTGACACTGAAGCTTTCTTT.

J is TRBJ1-5 and V is TRBV15; D gene unclear. This CDR3 spans 15 amino acids. The V end lost 2 bases, the J end lost 8 bases, and 16 bases lay between the germline ends. Germline CDR1 reads LNHNV; CDR2 reads YYDKDF (reference sequence). In DNA form, the CDR3 reads TGTGCCACCAGCAGAAGGGTAACAATTGGGAAGCCCCAGCATTTT. Translated: CATSRRVTIGKPQHF.

CDR3 DNA: TGTGCCAGCAGCCCAGGACAGGGGGCGATCTATGGCTACACCTTC. Translated, it gives CASSPGQGAIYGYTF. The chain carries TRBV7-2 and TRBJ1-2; 11 bases line up with TRBD1. Germline V gene data show CDR1 as SGHTA and CDR2 as FQGNSA. This CDR3 has 15 residues. Trimming cost V 5 bases and J 4 bases; bases outside gene matches: 6.

The V gene is TRBV28, the J gene TRBJ1-4; TRBD1 is a possible D gene (5 bases). The CDR3 is 17 residues long. Germline loops: CDR1 MDHEN, CDR2 SYDVKM. Trimming took off 8 bases at V and 0 bases at J, with 19 bases between the two ends. The CDR3 DNA sequence: TGTGCCAGCGGGGGGGGGAGTTTACCTTCAACTAATGAAAAACTGTTTTTT. It encodes CASGGGSLPSTNEKLFF.

This sequence joins TRBV7-9 and TRBJ2-5; tentatively, D is TRBD2 (8 bases). Trimming stripped 0 bases from V and 4 bases from J, with 21 bases between. Germline CDR1 SEHNR, CDR2 FQNEAQ (reference sequence). CDR3 size: 18 residues. CDR3 loop: CASSLAQGEAGVAETQYF. As DNA, the CDR3 is TGTGCCAGCAGCTTAGCCCAGGGGGAAGCGGGAGTTGCAGAGACCCAGTACTTC.

The CDR3 nucleotides read TGCGCCAGCAGCCAAGATCCCGGGACAGTGAACACTGAAGCTTTCTTT. It translates to CASSQDPGTVNTEAFF. The chain recombines TRBV4-1 with TRBJ1-1; TRBD1 matches 7 bases. The junction had 4 bases not matched to a gene; V was cut back by 0 bases and J by 0 bases. The CDR3 is made up of 16 amino acids. Germline lookup yields CDR1 MGHRA and CDR2 YSYEKL.

The CDR3 DNA follows: TGTGCCAGCAGCTTAAAGGGGGCGGGGAACACTGAAGCTTTCTTT. Translation: CASSLKGAGNTEAFF. This chain joins TRBV7-2 and TRBJ1-1; 7 bases are shared with TRBD1. Germline V gives CDR1 SGHTA, CDR2 FQGNSA. The CDR3 has 15 amino acids. V lost 2 bases and J lost 1; bases outside the gene matches: 4.

As concerns this clone: The sample has other DNA sequences that encode this CDR3 too. The CDR3 here is CASSPPVTDTQYF. CDR3 bases: TGTGCCAGCTCACCCCCGGTAACAGATACGCAGTATTTT. The chain is built from TRBV18 and TRBJ2-3; D remains ambiguous. The CDR3 spans 13 residues. Germline V lookup: CDR1 KGHSH, CDR2 LQKENI. V lost 3 bases, J lost 3 bases, and 7 bases lay in between.